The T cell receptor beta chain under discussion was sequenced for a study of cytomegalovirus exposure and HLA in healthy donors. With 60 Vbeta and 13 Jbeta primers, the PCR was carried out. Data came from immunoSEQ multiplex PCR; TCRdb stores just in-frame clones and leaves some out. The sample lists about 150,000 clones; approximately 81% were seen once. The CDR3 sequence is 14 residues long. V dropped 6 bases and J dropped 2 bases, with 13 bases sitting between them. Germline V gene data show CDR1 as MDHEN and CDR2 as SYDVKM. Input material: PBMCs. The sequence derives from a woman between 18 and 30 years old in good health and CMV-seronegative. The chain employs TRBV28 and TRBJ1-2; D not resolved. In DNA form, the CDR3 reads TGTGCCAGCAGCTCCCTGGGAGGAAACTATGGCTACACCTTC. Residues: CASSSLGGNYGYTF.